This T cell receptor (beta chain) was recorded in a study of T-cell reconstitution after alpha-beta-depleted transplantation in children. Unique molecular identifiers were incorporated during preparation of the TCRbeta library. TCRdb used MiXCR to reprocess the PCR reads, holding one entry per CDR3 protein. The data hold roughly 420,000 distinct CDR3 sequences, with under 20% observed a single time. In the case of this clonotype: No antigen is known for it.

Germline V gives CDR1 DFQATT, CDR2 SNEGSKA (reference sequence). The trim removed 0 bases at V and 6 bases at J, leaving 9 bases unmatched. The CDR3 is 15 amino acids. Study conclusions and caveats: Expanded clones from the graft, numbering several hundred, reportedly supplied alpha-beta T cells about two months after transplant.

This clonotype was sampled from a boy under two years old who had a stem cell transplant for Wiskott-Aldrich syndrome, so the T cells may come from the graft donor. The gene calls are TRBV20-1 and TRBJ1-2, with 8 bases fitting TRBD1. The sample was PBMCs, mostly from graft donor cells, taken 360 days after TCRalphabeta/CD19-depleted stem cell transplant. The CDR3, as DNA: TGCAGTGCTAGAGATCGCGGACAGGGATGGAATGGCTACACCTTC. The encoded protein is CSARDRGQGWNGYTF.